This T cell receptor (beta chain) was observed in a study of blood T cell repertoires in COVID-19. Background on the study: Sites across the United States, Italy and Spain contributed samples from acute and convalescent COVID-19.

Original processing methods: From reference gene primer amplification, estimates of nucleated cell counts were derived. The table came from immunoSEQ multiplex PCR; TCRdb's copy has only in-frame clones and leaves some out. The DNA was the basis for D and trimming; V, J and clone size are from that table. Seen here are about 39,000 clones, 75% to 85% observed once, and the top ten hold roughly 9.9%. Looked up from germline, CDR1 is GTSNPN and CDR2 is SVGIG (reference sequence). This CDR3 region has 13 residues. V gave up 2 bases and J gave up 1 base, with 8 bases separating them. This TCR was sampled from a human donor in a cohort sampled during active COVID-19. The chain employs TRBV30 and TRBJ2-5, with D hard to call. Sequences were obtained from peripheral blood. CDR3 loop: CAWSFGAQETQYF. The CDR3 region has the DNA TGTGCCTGGAGTTTCGGAGCCCAAGAGACCCAGTACTTC.